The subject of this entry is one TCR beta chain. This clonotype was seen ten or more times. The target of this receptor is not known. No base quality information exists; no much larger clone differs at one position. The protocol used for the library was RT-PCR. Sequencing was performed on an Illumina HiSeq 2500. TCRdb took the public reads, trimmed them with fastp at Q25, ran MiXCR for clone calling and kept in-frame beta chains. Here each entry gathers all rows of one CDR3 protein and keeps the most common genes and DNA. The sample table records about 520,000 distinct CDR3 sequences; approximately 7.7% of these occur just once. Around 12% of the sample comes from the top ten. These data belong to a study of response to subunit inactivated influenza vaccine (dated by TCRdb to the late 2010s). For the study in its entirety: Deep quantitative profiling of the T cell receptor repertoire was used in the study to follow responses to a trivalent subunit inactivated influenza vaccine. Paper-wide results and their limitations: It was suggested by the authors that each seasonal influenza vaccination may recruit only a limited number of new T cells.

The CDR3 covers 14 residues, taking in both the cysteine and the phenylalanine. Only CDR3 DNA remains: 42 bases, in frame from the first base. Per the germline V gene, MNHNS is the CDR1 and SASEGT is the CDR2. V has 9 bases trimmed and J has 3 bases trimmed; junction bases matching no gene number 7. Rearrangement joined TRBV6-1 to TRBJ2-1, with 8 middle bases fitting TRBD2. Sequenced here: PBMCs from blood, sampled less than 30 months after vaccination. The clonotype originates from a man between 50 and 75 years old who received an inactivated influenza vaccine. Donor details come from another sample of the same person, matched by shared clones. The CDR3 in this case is CASTRGGVYNEQFF. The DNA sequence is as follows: TGTGCCAGTACCCGGGGGGGAGTCTACAATGAGCAGTTCTTC.